This T cell receptor (beta chain) stems from a study of T cell responses to AZD1222 COVID-19 vaccine. Study at large: Doses given second, at about 4 or about 12 weeks, were pooled. General study results and limits: Only six people who got AZD1222 tested seropositive at baseline. Among the donors, most were white British and more were female, and clonal diversity was possibly underestimated.

As regards this clone: The antigen remains undetermined.

This CDR3 spans 15 amino acids. The V gene's germline CDR1 is DFQATT and CDR2 SNEGSKA (reference sequence). V was shortened by 3 bases and J by 1 base, with 12 bases between the two germline ends. Profiled with immunoSEQ multiplex PCR; TCRdb holds only in-frame clones, not every one. The repertoire holds tens of thousands of clones, approximately 90% seen once, with around 5.2% in the top ten. This sequence joins TRBV20-1 and TRBJ1-4; D gene uncertain. This specimen consisted of peripheral blood, obtained on day 0 of AZD1222 vaccination. The receptor was isolated from an adult in good health. The DNA for the CDR3 is TGCAGTGCTAGTCCCCAGGCGCTAACTAATGAAAAACTGTTTTTT. This gives the protein CSASPQALTNEKLFF.